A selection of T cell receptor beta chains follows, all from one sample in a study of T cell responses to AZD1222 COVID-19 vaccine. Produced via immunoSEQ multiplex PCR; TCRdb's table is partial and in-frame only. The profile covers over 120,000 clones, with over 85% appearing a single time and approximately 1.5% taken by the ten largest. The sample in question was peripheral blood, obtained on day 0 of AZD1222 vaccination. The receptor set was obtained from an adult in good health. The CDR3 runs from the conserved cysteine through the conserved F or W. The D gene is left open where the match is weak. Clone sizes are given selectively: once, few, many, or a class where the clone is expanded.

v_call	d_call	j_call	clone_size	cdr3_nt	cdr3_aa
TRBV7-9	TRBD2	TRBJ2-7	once	TGTGCCAGCAGCCCACGCACTAGCGGGAGCTCCTACGAGCAGTACTTC	CASSPRTSGSSYEQYF
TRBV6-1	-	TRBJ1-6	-	TGTGCCAGCAGTGGAGGTGCGGGACTCTCTAATTCACCCCTCCACTTT	CASSGGAGLSNSPLHF
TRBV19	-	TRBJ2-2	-	TGTGCCAGTATGGGGAGACTGAACACCGGGGAGCTGTTTTTT	CASMGRLNTGELFF
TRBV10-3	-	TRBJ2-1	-	TGTGCCATCAGTGGTCCGGGCAGAGACTCCAATGAGCAGTTCTTC	CAISGPGRDSNEQFF
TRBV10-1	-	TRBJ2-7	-	TGCGCCAGCAGTGGAGAGACCGGGCGCGAGCAGTACTTC	CASSGETGREQYF
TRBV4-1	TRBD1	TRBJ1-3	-	TGCGCCAGCAGCCCTACCGGCATTTATCGACAGGGGCGAAACACCATATATTTT	CASSPTGIYRQGRNTIYF
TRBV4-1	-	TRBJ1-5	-	TGCGCCAGCAGCCAAGGAAATCAGCCCCAGCATTTT	CASSQGNQPQHF
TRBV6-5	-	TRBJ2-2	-	TGTGCCAGCAGTAGGATGGGCACCGGGGAGCTGTTTTTT	CASSRMGTGELFF
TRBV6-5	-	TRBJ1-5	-	TGTGCCAGCAGTTACCGGGCAAGGGGGCCCCAGCATTTT	CASSYRARGPQHF
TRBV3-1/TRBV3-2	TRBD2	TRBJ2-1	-	TGTGCCAGCAGCCACGGGGAGGGCCTAGACCATGAGCAGTTCTTC	CASSHGEGLDHEQFF
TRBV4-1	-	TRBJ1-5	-	TGCGCCAGCAGCCAAGACCCCCCGCCAAGAGGCAATCAGCCCCAGCATTTT	CASSQDPPPRGNQPQHF
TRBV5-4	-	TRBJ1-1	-	TGTGCCAGCAGCTTGTACTACGACACTGAAGCTTTCTTT	CASSLYYDTEAFF
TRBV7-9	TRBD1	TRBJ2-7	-	TGTGCCAGCAGCTCAAGAACAGGGGAAGAGGGCGAGCAGTACTTC	CASSSRTGEEGEQYF
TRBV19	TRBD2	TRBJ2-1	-	TGTGCCAGTACCCATTTGGGGAAGAGCGGGAGGGCATATGAGCAGTTCTTC	CASTHLGKSGRAYEQFF
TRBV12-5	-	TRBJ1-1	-	TGTGCTAGTGGTTCAAGGGGGAGCACTGAAGCTTTCTTT	CASGSRGSTEAFF
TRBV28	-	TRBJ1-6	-	TGTGCCAGCAGTTCCCTGGACGGAAATTCACCCCTCCACTTT	CASSSLDGNSPLHF
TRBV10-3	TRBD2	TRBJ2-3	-	TGTGCCATCAGACTAGCGGGAGGGGAAGACCCAGATACGCAGTATTTT	CAIRLAGGEDPDTQYF
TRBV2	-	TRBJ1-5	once	TGTGCCAGCAGTAGGGAGGGGGGCGGCAATCAGCCCCAGCATTTT	CASSREGGGNQPQHF
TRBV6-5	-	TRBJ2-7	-	TGTGCCAGCAGTTATACGATCCGGGCAGGGACCGAGCAGTACTTC	CASSYTIRAGTEQYF
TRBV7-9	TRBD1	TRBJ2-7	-	TGTGCCAGCGGGGACAGGTTAGAACCGAGGCAGTACTTC	CASGDRLEPRQYF
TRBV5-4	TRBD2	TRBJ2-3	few	TGTGCCAGCAGCTTGGCACTAGCGGATAGCACAGATACGCAGTATTTT	CASSLALADSTDTQYF
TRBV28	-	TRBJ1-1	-	TGTGCCAGCAGTTTATTAGTGGAGACAGGAGTCGCGGCTTTCTTT	CASSLLVETGVAAFF
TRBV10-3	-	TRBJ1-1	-	TGTGCCATCAGTGAGTCGTGGCAGATGAACACTGAAGCTTTCTTT	CAISESWQMNTEAFF
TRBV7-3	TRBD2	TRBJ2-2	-	TGTGCCAGCAGCTTAAGGGGACTAGCGGGAGGAACCGGGGAGCTGTTTTTT	CASSLRGLAGGTGELFF
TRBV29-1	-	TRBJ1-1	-	TGCAGCGTTACAACCTTCCGGGACACTGAAGCTTTCTTT	CSVTTFRDTEAFF
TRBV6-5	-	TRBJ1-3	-	TGTGCCAGCAGTTACGACTGGGGAACTGGAAACACCATATATTTT	CASSYDWGTGNTIYF
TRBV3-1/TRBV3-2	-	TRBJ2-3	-	TGTGCCAGCAGCCAAGGAGGTACGCAGTATTTT	CASSQGGTQYF
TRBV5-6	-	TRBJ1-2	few	TGTGCCAGCAGCTTGCAGGGCCTCTATGGCTACACCTTC	CASSLQGLYGYTF
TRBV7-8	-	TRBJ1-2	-	TGTGCCAGCAGCTTAAATGCAGCTGGGATGCCCTATGGCTACACCTTC	CASSLNAAGMPYGYTF